This note documents a single T cell receptor beta chain sequence. Each recovered donor of Cohort 3 presented with two negative PCRs, clearance, or symptom resolution. Sequencing used immunoSEQ multiplex PCR; TCRdb keeps in-frame clones, though not all of them. Among some 530,000 clones listed, around 85% were seen once. This record comes from a study of blood T cell repertoires in COVID-19. Turning to the study itself: Acute-phase and convalescent COVID-19 samples originated in the United States, Italy and Spain. The analysed material was cDNA or gDNA that came from T cells, B-cell-depleted T cells, or PBMCs.

The germline V and J ends were trimmed by 3 bases and 6 bases, with 9 bases remaining between them. The length of the CDR3 is 14 residues. Germline assignment: CDR1 ENHRY and CDR2 SYGVKD. The J gene is TRBJ1-6, the V gene TRBV10-3; TRBD1 might be the D (5 bases). The receptor was derived from a woman in her fifties or sixties who had recovered from COVID-19. Input material: PBMCs or T cells enriched from blood (not recorded which). The chain's CDR3 is CAISDRGLNSPLHF. The CDR3 DNA follows: TGTGCCATCAGTGATAGGGGCCTTAATTCACCCCTCCACTTT.